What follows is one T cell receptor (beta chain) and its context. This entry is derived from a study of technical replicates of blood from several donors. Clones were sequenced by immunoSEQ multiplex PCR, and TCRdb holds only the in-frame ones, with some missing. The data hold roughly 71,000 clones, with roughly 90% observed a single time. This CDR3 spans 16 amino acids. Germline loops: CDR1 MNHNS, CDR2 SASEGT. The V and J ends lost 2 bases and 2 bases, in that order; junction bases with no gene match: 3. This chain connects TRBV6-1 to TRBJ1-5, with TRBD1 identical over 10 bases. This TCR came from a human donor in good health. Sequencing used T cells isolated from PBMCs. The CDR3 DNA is TGTGCCAGCAGTGAATCCGGGACAGGGGGCAATCAGCCCCAGCATTTT. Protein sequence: CASSESGTGGNQPQHF.